These 12 T cell receptor beta chains share one sample of origin, sequenced in a study of cytomegalovirus exposure and HLA in healthy donors. TCRdb's copy holds only in-frame clones and misses some; the assay was immunoSEQ multiplex PCR. The data hold about 200,000 clones, with about 86% observed a single time. Sequencing input: PBMCs. The receptors originated from a woman aged 18-30 years in good health and CMV-seronegative.

CDR3 loop: CASRAGGRFYEQYF. In nucleotides, the CDR3 is TGCGCCAGCAGAGCGGGAGGGCGGTTCTACGAGCAGTACTTC. The chain recombines TRBV10-1 with TRBJ2-7, with 10 bases aligning to TRBD2. The CDR3 is 14 amino acids. Unmatched junction bases numbered 5, after V lost 6 bases and J lost 3 bases. Germline lookup yields CDR1 WNHNN and CDR2 SYGVQD (reference sequence).

The chain carries TRBV7-9 and TRBJ1-1, with TRBD1 identical over 10 bases. Germline CDR1 is SEHNR and CDR2 is FQNEAQ (reference sequence). The V gene end was trimmed by 5 bases and the J gene end by 2 bases; junction bases not matched to a gene: 8. This CDR3 has 16 residues. CDR3: CASSPDRQGANTEAFF. Written as DNA, the CDR3 is TGTGCCAGCAGCCCAGACCGACAGGGGGCTAACACTGAAGCTTTCTTT. Filled out from reference TRBV7-9 and TRBJ1-1, the complete variable domain reads DTGVSQNPRHKITKRGQNVTFRCDPISEHNRLYWYRQTLGQGPEFLTYFQNEAQLEKSRLLSDRFSAERPKGSFSTLEIQRTEQGDSAMYLCASSPDRQGANTEAFFGQGTRLTVV.

This sequence joins TRBV10-2 and TRBJ2-1; possibly TRBD2 for D (5 bases). From germline, CDR1 is WSHSY and CDR2 SAAADI. Trimming shortened V by 5 bases and J by 3 bases, and 8 bases separated the two germline ends. The CDR3 sequence is 13 residues long. The CDR3 spells CASSLTSYNEQFF. The CDR3 nucleotides are TGCGCCAGCAGTCTAACTAGCTACAATGAGCAGTTCTTC.

This clone is a singleton in its sample. This chain connects TRBV27 to TRBJ2-1, with a possible D match to TRBD2 (5 bases). The CDR3 is 23 amino acids. V gave up 4 bases and J gave up 4 bases, with 38 bases separating them. Germline loops: CDR1 MNHEY, CDR2 SMNVEV (reference sequence). The CDR3 nucleotides read TGTGCCAGCAGTTCAGCCTTTAATTTGATGGTCGATAGTGGTGGGAGACCGTACAATGAGCAGTTCTTC. Protein product: CASSSAFNLMVDSGGRPYNEQFF.

The rearrangement links TRBV19 to TRBJ2-5, with D perhaps TRBD1 (5 bases). Trimming shortened V by 7 bases and J by 2 bases, and 20 bases separated the two germline ends. The CDR3 has 16 residues. Germline V gives CDR1 LNHDA, CDR2 SQIVND (reference sequence). CDR3 sequence: CASTLTSRAFQETQYF. In DNA, the CDR3 is TGTGCCAGTACCCTAACCAGCAGGGCCTTTCAAGAGACCCAGTACTTC.

The chain employs TRBV15 and TRBJ2-1, with D uncertain. Germline values: CDR1 LNHNV, CDR2 YYDKDF (reference sequence). Trimming left V 0 bases short and J 7 bases short, with 10 bases between. The CDR3 is 14 amino acids. The DNA for the CDR3 is TGTGCCACCAGCAGAGATCACAGTCAAAATGAGCAGTTCTTC. This sequence encodes CATSRDHSQNEQFF.

The chain couples TRBV7-9 to TRBJ2-5; 9 bases are shared with TRBD2. CDR1 and CDR2 from the germline V gene are SEHNR and FQNEAQ (reference sequence). Trimming removed 11 bases from V and 4 bases from J; junction bases left unmatched: 11. The CDR3 loop spans 14 amino acids. The CDR3, as DNA: TGTGCCGTTGCCCAGCGGGAGGTTCCAGAGACCCAGTACTTC. The encoded protein is CAVAQREVPETQYF.

As concerns this clone: Other DNA sequences in the same sample also yield this CDR3. The chain uses TRBV28 and TRBJ2-1; 8 bases are a match to TRBD2. CDR3 size: 14 residues. After removal of 5 bases from V and 5 bases from J, the junction contained 5 bases not matched to a gene. Germline V gene data show CDR1 as MDHEN and CDR2 as SYDVKM. DNA of the CDR3: TGTGCCAGCAGTAGCGGGAGTCCGAACAATGAGCAGTTCTTC. Translated: CASSSGSPNNEQFF.

V is TRBV6-1 and J is TRBJ1-2; 7 bases are a match to TRBD1. The trim removed 6 bases at V and 3 bases at J, leaving 7 bases unmatched. Germline V gene data show CDR1 as MNHNS and CDR2 as SASEGT. The CDR3 contains 14 residues. CDR3 sequence (DNA): TGTGCCAGCAGCCCAAGACAGGGAGACTATGGCTACACCTTC. It translates to CASSPRQGDYGYTF.

The gene calls are TRBV18 and TRBJ2-1; 7 bases line up with TRBD1. The length of the CDR3 is 14 residues. With 6 bases clipped from V and 10 bases from J, the junction kept 12 bases outside the gene matches. From germline, CDR1 is KGHSH and CDR2 LQKENI. CDR3 residues: CASSPPTDRTEQFF. The CDR3 DNA follows: TGTGCCAGCTCTCCCCCTACGGACAGGACAGAGCAGTTCTTC. The entire variable domain, with the rest obtained from reference TRBV18 and TRBJ2-1, is as follows: NAGVMQNPRHLVRRRGQEARLRCSPMKGHSHVYWYRQLPEEGLKFMVYLQKENIIDESGMPKERFSAEFPKEGPSILRIQQVVRGDSAAYFCASSPPTDRTEQFFGPGTRLTVL.

This chain links TRBV19 with TRBJ2-7; a possible D gene is TRBD1 (5 bases). V was clipped by 1 base and J by 2 bases, with 9 bases between them. The germline gives CDR1 LNHDA, CDR2 SQIVND (reference sequence). The CDR3 is made up of 14 amino acids. CDR3 in DNA: TGTGCCAGTAGTATAGGAAGACAGACCTACGAGCAGTACTTC. As protein: CASSIGRQTYEQYF.

On this clone itself: The sample contains more than one DNA sequence encoding this CDR3. CDR3 in amino acids: CASSPRQGYGYTF. As DNA, the CDR3 is TGTGCCAGCAGTCCCCGACAGGGCTATGGCTACACCTTC. This rearrangement joins TRBV28 to TRBJ1-2; 7 bases are shared with TRBD1. Germline V lookup: CDR1 MDHEN, CDR2 SYDVKM. The CDR3 extends over 13 amino acids. V lost 5 bases and J lost 4; bases outside the gene matches: 4.